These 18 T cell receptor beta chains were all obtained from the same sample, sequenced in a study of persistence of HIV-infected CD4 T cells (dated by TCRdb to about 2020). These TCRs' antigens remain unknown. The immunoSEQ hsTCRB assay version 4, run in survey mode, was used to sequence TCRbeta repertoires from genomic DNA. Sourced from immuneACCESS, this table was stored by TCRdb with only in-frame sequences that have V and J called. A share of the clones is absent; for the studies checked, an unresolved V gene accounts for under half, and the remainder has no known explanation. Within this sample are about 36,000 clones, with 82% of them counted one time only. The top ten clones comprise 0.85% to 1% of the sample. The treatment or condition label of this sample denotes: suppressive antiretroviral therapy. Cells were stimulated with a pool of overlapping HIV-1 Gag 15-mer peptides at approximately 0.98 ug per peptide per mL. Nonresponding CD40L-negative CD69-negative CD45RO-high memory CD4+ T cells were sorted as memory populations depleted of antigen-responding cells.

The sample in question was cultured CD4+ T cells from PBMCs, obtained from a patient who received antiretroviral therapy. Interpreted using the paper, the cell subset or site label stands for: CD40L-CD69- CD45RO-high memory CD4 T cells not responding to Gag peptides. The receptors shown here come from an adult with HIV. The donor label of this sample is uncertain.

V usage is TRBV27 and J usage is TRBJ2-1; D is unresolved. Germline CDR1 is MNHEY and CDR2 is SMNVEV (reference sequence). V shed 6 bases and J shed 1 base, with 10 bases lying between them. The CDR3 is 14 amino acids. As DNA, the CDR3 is TGTGCCAGCAGAACGACCAATTCCTACAATGAGCAGTTCTTC. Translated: CASRTTNSYNEQFF.

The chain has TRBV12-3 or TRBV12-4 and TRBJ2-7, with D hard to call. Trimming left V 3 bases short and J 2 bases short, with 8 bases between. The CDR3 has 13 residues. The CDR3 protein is CASSFGAAYEQYF. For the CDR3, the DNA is TGTGCCAGCAGTTTTGGAGCCGCCTACGAGCAGTACTTC.

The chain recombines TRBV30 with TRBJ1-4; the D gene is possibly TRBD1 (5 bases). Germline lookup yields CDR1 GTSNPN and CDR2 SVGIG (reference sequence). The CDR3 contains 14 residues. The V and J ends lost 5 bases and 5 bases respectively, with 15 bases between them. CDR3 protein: CAWGRGAVNEKLFF. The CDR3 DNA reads TGTGCCTGGGGACGCGGGGCAGTAAATGAAAAACTGTTTTTT.

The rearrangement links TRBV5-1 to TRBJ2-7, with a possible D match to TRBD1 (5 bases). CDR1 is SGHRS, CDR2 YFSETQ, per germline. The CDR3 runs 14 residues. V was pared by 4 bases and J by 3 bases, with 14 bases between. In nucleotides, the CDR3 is TGCGCCAGCAGCCCCAGGGTCACGGACTACGAGCAGTACTTC. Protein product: CASSPRVTDYEQYF.

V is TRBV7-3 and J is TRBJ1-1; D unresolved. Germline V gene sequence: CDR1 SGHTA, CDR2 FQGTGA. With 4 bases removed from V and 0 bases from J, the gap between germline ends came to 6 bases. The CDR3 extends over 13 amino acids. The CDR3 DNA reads TGTGCCAGCAGCTACGGGGTGAACACTGAAGCTTTCTTT. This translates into CASSYGVNTEAFF.

CDR3: CATSRDMTEYGYTF. CDR3 DNA: TGTGCCACCAGCAGAGATATGACGGAGTATGGCTACACCTTC. The V call is TRBV15, the J call TRBJ1-2; D uncertain. This CDR3 comprises 14 residues. From germline, CDR1 is LNHNV and CDR2 YYDKDF (reference sequence). V lost 0 bases and J 5 bases, leaving 10 bases between the germline ends.

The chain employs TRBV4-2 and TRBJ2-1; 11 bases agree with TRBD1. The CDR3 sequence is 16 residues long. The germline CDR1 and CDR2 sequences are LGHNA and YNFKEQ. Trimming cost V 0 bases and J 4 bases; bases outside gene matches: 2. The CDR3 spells CASSQDWDRGYNEQFF. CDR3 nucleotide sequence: TGTGCCAGCAGCCAAGATTGGGACAGGGGGTACAATGAGCAGTTCTTC.

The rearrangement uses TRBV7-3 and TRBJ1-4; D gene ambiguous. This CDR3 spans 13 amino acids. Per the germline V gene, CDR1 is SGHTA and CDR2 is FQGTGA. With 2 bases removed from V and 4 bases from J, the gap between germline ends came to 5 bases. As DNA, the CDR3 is TGTGCCAGCAGCTTAGGATTTAATGAAAAACTGTTTTTT. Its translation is CASSLGFNEKLFF. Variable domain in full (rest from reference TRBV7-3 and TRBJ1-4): GAGVSQTPSNKVTEKGKYVELRCDPISGHTALYWYRQSLGQGPEFLIYFQGTGAADDSGLPNDRFFAVRPEGSVSTLKIQRTERGDSAVYLCASSLGFNEKLFFGSGTQLSVL.

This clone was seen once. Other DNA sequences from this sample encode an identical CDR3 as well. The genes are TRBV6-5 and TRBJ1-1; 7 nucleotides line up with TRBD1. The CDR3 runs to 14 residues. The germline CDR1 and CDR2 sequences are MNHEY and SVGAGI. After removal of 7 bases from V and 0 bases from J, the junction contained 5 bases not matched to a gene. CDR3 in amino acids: CASTRQGMNTEAFF. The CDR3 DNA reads TGTGCCAGCACCCGACAGGGAATGAACACTGAAGCTTTCTTT.

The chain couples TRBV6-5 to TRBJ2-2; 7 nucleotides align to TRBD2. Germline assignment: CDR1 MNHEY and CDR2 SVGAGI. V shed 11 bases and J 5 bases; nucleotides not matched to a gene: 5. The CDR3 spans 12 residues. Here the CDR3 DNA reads TGTGCCGTTAAGCGGGGAACCGGGGAGCTGTTTTTT. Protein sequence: CAVKRGTGELFF.

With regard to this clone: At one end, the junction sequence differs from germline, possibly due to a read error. CDR3 DNA: TGTGCCAGCAGTTTAGGCTCCGGGGTAAACTATGGCTACACCTTC. Encoded protein: CASSLGSGVNYGYTF. The genes are TRBV7-6 and TRBJ1-2; D not certain. Per germline, CDR1 SGHVS and CDR2 FNYEAQ. The CDR3 spans 15 residues.

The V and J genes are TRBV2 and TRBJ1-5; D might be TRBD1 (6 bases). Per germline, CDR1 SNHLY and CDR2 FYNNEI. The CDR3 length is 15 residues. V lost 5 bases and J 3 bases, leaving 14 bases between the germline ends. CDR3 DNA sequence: TGTGCCAGCAGTCCCGGGGGGCGGTACAATCAGCCCCAGCATTTT. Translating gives CASSPGGRYNQPQHF.

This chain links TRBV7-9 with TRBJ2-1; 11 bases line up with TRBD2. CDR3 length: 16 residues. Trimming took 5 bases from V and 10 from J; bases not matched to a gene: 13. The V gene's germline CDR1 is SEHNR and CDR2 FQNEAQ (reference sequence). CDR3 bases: TGTGCCAGCAGCGGAGAGAAACTAGCGGGGGCCCTCGAGCAGTTCTTC. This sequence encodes CASSGEKLAGALEQFF.

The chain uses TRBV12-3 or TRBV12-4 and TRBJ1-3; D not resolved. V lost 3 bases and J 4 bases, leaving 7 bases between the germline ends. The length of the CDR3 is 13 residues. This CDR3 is CASSFFSGNTIYF. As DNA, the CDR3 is TGTGCCAGCAGTTTTTTCTCCGGAAACACCATATATTTT.

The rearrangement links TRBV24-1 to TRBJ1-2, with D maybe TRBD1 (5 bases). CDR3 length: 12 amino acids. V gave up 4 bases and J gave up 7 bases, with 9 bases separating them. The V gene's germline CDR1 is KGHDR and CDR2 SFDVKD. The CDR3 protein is CATSDPGAGYTF. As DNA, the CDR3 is TGTGCCACCAGTGACCCCGGGGCTGGCTACACCTTC.

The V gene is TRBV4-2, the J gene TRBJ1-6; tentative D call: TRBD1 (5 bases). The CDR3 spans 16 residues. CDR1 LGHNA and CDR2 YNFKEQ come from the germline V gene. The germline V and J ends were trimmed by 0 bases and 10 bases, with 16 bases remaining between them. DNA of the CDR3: TGTGCCAGCAGCCAAGATCCTAACAGGATAGGGTCACCCCTCCACTTT. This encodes CASSQDPNRIGSPLHF.

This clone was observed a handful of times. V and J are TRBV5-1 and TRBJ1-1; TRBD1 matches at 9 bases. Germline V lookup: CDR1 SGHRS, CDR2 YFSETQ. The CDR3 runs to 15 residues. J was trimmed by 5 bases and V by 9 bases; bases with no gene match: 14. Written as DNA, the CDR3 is TGCGCCACCCGCCTTCTTGGGACAGGGAATACTGAAGCTTTCTTT. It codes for CATRLLGTGNTEAFF.

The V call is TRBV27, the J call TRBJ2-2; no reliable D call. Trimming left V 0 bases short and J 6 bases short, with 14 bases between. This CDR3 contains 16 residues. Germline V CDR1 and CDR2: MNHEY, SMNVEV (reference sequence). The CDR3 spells CASSLSPVLRAGELFF. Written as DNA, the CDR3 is TGTGCCAGCAGTTTATCCCCTGTCCTACGGGCCGGGGAGCTGTTTTTT.